This TCR beta chain derives from a study of molecular identifiers for immune sequencing clone quantification. General study points: Barcode sharing among identical TCR molecules could make large clones appear smaller. Under 1% of molecules in naive cells, but over 97% of effector molecules, belonged to clones above 20 RNA copies.

CDR1 is SEHNR and CDR2 is FQNEAQ in the germline V gene (reference sequence). The CDR3 length is 13 residues. V shed 5 bases and J shed 7 bases, with 15 bases lying between them. TCRdb re-analysed the PCR reads in MiXCR, keeping a single row per CDR3 protein. Of 88,000 or so distinct CDR3 sequences in the sample, under 25% were seen once. This clonotype has a count of ten or more. Its antigen is currently unknown. Material: naive CD8+ T cells from blood, with Jurkat cell RNA spiked in. Subset of the sample: FACS-sorted CD8+CD4-CCR7+CD45RA+ naive T cells. The chain links TRBV7-9 to TRBJ2-7; D possibly corresponds to TRBD2 (6 bases). The receptor was isolated from a human donor in good health. Some libraries in this study had Jurkat cell RNA spiked in. The CDR3 loop is CASSPPIGLEQYF. CDR3 in DNA: TGTGCCAGCAGCCCGCCCATCGGACTAGAGCAGTACTTC.